This T cell receptor beta chain originates from a study of T cell repertoires in cytomegalovirus infection. Across the study: CMV epitopes used comprised recently identified HLA-C-restricted ones and well-studied HLA-B-restricted ones.

Germline loops: CDR1 MNHEY, CDR2 SMNVEV (reference sequence). The CDR3 is 17 residues long. V lost 6 bases to trimming and J lost 4 bases, with 24 bases between them. With regard to this clonotype: The antigen is unknown.

A single record per CDR3 protein comes from TCRdb applying MiXCR to the reads. This table has a few hundred thousand distinct CDR3 sequences, about 39% appearing once. The chain links TRBV27 to TRBJ1-2; tentatively, D is TRBD1 (6 bases). This TCR derives from a human donor in good health (CMV status not recorded). Some clones in this sample may be carry-over from other donors' samples. The source was cultured PBMCs, collected from culture after CMV antigen stimulation. The CDR3 here is CASRNYRVGTGGYGYTF. In nucleotides, the CDR3 is TGTGCCAGCAGAAATTACAGGGTGGGGACGGGGGGCTATGGCTACACCTTC.